This section outlines one T cell receptor (beta chain) sequence together with its context. The antigen remains undetermined. Germline V gene sequence: CDR1 SGHDN, CDR2 FVKESK. The CDR3 length is 16 residues. V was clipped by 0 bases and J by 9 bases; unmatched bases: 10. Sequential positive selection took CD4 T cells first, then CD8 T cells. These data are taken from a study of naive and memory T cell subsets. Both TRBC1 and TRBC2 were covered by a beta constant-region primer of two equimolar oligonucleotides. Nested alpha and beta constant-region primers with the SP2 primer drove four PCR rounds on ligated cDNA. From the UMI-ligation and nested PCR reads, TCRdb called clonotypes with MiXCR, one entry per CDR3 protein. The sample records over 90,000 distinct CDR3 sequences, about 11% being singletons. Study observations and caveats: No ground truth validated the naive and memory repertoire findings. A clonotype means one alpha or beta sequence, not an alpha/beta pair. Naive repertoires, especially CD8, held a few larger clonotypes, possibly memory cells re-expressing CD45RA. Over 95% of naive TCR sequences appeared only once, unlike memory subsets.

The TCR was taken from a human donor in good health. The rearrangement links TRBV14 to TRBJ2-1; 8 positions agree with TRBD2. What was sequenced was naive CD4+ T cells from blood. The CDR3 region is CASSQDSTGRAGEQFF. In nucleotides, the CDR3 is TGTGCCAGCAGCCAAGATTCAACCGGGAGGGCGGGTGAGCAGTTCTTC.